This T cell receptor beta chain was identified during a study of blood T cell repertoires in COVID-19. Across the whole study: Whether acute or convalescent, the COVID-19 samples came from the United States, Italy and Spain.

Germline CDR1 reads SGHKS; CDR2 reads YYEKEE (reference sequence). Between the trimmed V and J ends, which lost 4 bases and 1 base, there was a span of 18 bases. The CDR3 runs to 17 residues. Sequencing was performed with immunoSEQ multiplex PCR; in TCRdb, only in-frame clones are kept and a portion is missing. The data hold about 26,000 clones, with 90% observed a single time. This clone was seen only once. This sequence joins TRBV5-5 and TRBJ1-5; D possibly corresponds to TRBD1 (6 bases). Sequences were obtained from peripheral blood. This TCR was sampled from a man between 65 and 80 years old with acute or convalescent COVID-19. The CDR3 loop reads CASSLPVGAGSNQPQHF. As DNA, the CDR3 is TGTGCCAGCAGCCTCCCGGTGGGGGCTGGAAGCAATCAGCCCCAGCATTTT.